This T cell receptor (beta chain) was obtained from a study of cytomegalovirus exposure and HLA in healthy donors. For the study at large: Clustering assigned 81% of the 350 to 450 genotyped donors to the Caucasian-associated ancestry cluster. Study findings and constraints: Looking again later, the authors saw that most CMV-associated TCR beta chains seemed HLA-restricted. It was in a later analysis that TCR association rates were seen to vary by HLA locus, highest for DRB1 and lowest for HLA-C. Analysis was carried out at a later point, and it linked a missense DCLRE1C variant to TCR beta V- and J-gene trimming.

PCR involved 60 Vbeta and 13 Jbeta primers. Only in-frame clones appear in the TCRdb table, and some are missing; sequencing was by immunoSEQ multiplex PCR. In the table there are about 140,000 clones, around 80% of which are singletons. With respect to this clone: Its antigen is unidentified.

Between the trimmed V and J ends, which lost 0 bases and 8 bases, there was a span of 18 bases. CDR1 is SGDLS, CDR2 YYNGEE, per germline. This CDR3 is 16 amino acids long. V and J are TRBV9 and TRBJ2-1, with a possible D match to TRBD2 (6 bases). The receptor comes from a man between 25 and 39 years old in good health. Source material: PBMCs. CDR3 nucleotides: TGTGCCAGCAGCGTAGGGGCTGCTACTAGCAGCTATGAGCAGTTCTTC. Its protein is CASSVGAATSSYEQFF.